Listed below are T cell receptor beta chains from one sample, sequenced in a study of blood T cell repertoires in COVID-19. Some clones are missing from TCRdb's copy, which holds only in-frame ones; the method was immunoSEQ multiplex PCR. The sample includes some 30,000 clones, 75% to 85% of them seen just once. Sequencing was carried out using peripheral blood. The source of these receptors is a man between 60 and 75 years old with active COVID-19. CDR3s include the opening cysteine and the closing phenylalanine or tryptophan. A D gene is named only where the DNA matches it firmly. Rows may omit the clone size; those that give it use once, few, many or a size class.

J: TRBJ1-6; D: -; V: TRBV20-1; size: -; CDR3: CSASQYSVNKGSPLHF; DNA: TGCAGCGCTAGTCAGTATAGTGTGAATAAGGGGTCACCCCTCCACTTT
J: TRBJ2-1; D: -; V: TRBV11-3; size: -; CDR3: CASSTSSYNEQFF; DNA: TGTGCCAGCAGCACAAGCTCCTACAATGAGCAGTTCTTC
J: TRBJ2-1; D: TRBD2; V: TRBV7-3; size: -; CDR3: CASSILPSSGTRYNEQFF; DNA: TGTGCCAGCAGCATCCTCCCGTCTAGCGGGACACGATACAATGAGCAGTTCTTC
J: TRBJ1-1; D: -; V: TRBV11-2; size: -; CDR3: CASSLTGTVNTEAFF; DNA: TGTGCCAGCAGCCTAACCGGTACGGTGAACACTGAAGCTTTCTTT
J: TRBJ2-7; D: TRBD1; V: TRBV10-3; size: -; CDR3: CAIRGGQGKGEQYF; DNA: TGTGCCATCAGGGGCGGACAGGGGAAGGGAGAGCAGTACTTC
J: TRBJ2-2; D: TRBD2; V: TRBV4-1; size: -; CDR3: CASSQGGRLAGTTGELFF; DNA: TGCGCCAGCAGCCAAGGGGGGAGACTAGCGGGAACCACCGGGGAGCTGTTTTTT
J: TRBJ2-1; D: TRBD2; V: TRBV6-5; size: -; CDR3: CASRREGPYNEQFF; DNA: TGTGCCAGCAGGCGGGAGGGACCCTACAATGAGCAGTTCTTC
J: TRBJ2-1; D: -; V: TRBV21-1; size: -; CDR3: CASSKVRTSGRGNEQFF; DNA: TGTGCCAGCAGCAAAGTACGGACTAGCGGGAGGGGGAATGAGCAGTTCTTC
J: TRBJ2-7; D: -; V: TRBV2; size: -; CDR3: CASSGRGSEQYF; DNA: TGTGCCAGCAGTGGTCGAGGATCCGAGCAGTACTTC
J: TRBJ1-5; D: TRBD1; V: TRBV7-8; size: -; CDR3: CASSLAKDRGGGRSNQPQHF; DNA: TGTGCCAGCAGCTTAGCTAAGGACAGGGGTGGGGGACGAAGCAATCAGCCCCAGCATTTT
J: TRBJ1-5; D: TRBD1; V: TRBV10-3; size: -; CDR3: CAISGETGSFQGQPQHF; DNA: TGTGCCATCAGTGGTGAGACAGGGAGCTTCCAGGGTCAGCCCCAGCATTTT
J: TRBJ2-2; D: TRBD1; V: TRBV25-1; size: -; CDR3: CASIGAGQGGIFGELFF; DNA: TGTGCCAGCATCGGAGCGGGACAGGGAGGAATTTTCGGGGAGCTGTTTTTT
J: TRBJ2-5; D: TRBD2; V: TRBV25-1; size: -; CDR3: CASSTGLAGVETQYF; DNA: TGTGCCAGCAGTACAGGACTAGCGGGAGTGGAGACCCAGTACTTC
J: TRBJ2-1; D: TRBD1; V: TRBV28; size: -; CDR3: CASSLSRTGRNEQFF; DNA: TGTGCCAGCAGTTTGAGTCGGACAGGGCGCAATGAGCAGTTCTTC
J: TRBJ2-2; D: TRBD1; V: TRBV7-9; size: -; CDR3: CASSLVGQPNTGELFF; DNA: TGTGCCAGCAGCTTAGTGGGACAGCCGAACACCGGGGAGCTGTTTTTT
J: TRBJ2-5; D: -; V: TRBV15; size: -; CDR3: CATSTSRETQYF; DNA: TGTGCCACCAGCACGTCGCGGGAGACCCAGTACTTC
J: TRBJ1-3; D: TRBD1; V: TRBV28; size: -; CDR3: CASSLSGTEGNTIYF; DNA: TGTGCCAGCAGTTTATCCGGGACAGAAGGAAACACCATATATTTT
J: TRBJ2-5; D: TRBD2; V: TRBV28; size: -; CDR3: CASSLSGKETQYF; DNA: TGTGCCAGCAGTCTTAGCGGGAAAGAGACCCAGTACTTC
J: TRBJ2-1; D: TRBD1; V: TRBV28; size: -; CDR3: CASSLFVGTAANEQFF; DNA: TGTGCCAGCAGTTTATTTGTCGGGACAGCAGCCAATGAGCAGTTCTTC
J: TRBJ2-7; D: -; V: TRBV28; size: -; CDR3: CASSPTGFAYEQYF; DNA: TGTGCCAGCAGTCCCACGGGATTTGCCTACGAGCAGTACTTC
J: TRBJ2-3; D: -; V: TRBV7-9; size: -; CDR3: CASTGEGSTDTQYF; DNA: TGTGCCAGCACAGGGGAGGGAAGCACAGATACGCAGTATTTT
J: TRBJ1-1; D: -; V: TRBV28; size: few; CDR3: CASSLERGEAFF; DNA: TGTGCCAGCAGTTTAGAACGGGGTGAAGCTTTCTTT
J: TRBJ2-5; D: TRBD2; V: TRBV7-2; size: -; CDR3: CASSLGGRAEETQYF; DNA: TGTGCCAGCAGCTTAGGCGGGAGGGCCGAAGAGACCCAGTACTTC
J: TRBJ1-1; D: TRBD1; V: TRBV7-9; size: -; CDR3: CASSDRGEAFF; DNA: TGTGCCAGCAGCGACAGGGGTGAAGCTTTCTTT
J: TRBJ2-1; D: -; V: TRBV5-1; size: -; CDR3: CASSPDSSYNEQFF; DNA: TGCGCCAGCAGCCCGGACTCCTCCTACAATGAGCAGTTCTTC
J: TRBJ2-1; D: -; V: TRBV7-6; size: -; CDR3: CASSLGEFAATEQFF; DNA: TGTGCCAGCAGCTTAGGGGAGTTTGCTGCAACTGAGCAGTTCTTC
J: TRBJ2-3; D: -; V: TRBV6-2/TRBV6-3; size: -; CDR3: CASSGARIASTDTQYF; DNA: TGTGCCAGCAGTGGGGCTAGAATTGCTAGCACAGATACGCAGTATTTT
J: TRBJ2-1; D: TRBD2; V: TRBV7-2; size: -; CDR3: CASSLEGLAIDEQFF; DNA: TGTGCCAGCAGCTTAGAGGGACTAGCGATCGATGAGCAGTTCTTC
J: TRBJ1-1; D: -; V: TRBV6-5; size: -; CDR3: CASSRQNPTEAFF; DNA: TGTGCCAGCAGCCGACAGAACCCCACTGAAGCTTTCTTT
J: TRBJ2-2; D: -; V: TRBV5-1; size: -; CDR3: CASSLQGIGELFF; DNA: TGCGCCAGCAGCCTACAGGGAATCGGGGAGCTGTTTTTT
J: TRBJ2-1; D: TRBD1; V: TRBV6-2/TRBV6-3; size: -; CDR3: CASSTQGAVDNEQFF; DNA: TGTGCCAGCAGTACTCAGGGGGCAGTCGACAATGAGCAGTTCTTC
J: TRBJ2-2; D: -; V: TRBV24-1; size: once; CDR3: CATSDSGDGNTGELFF; DNA: TGTGCCACCAGTGATTCAGGGGACGGGAACACCGGGGAGCTGTTTTTT
J: TRBJ1-5; D: TRBD1; V: TRBV2; size: -; CDR3: CASSGTGGFNQPQHF; DNA: TGTGCCAGCAGCGGGACAGGGGGCTTCAATCAGCCCCAGCATTTT
J: TRBJ2-2; D: -; V: TRBV4-1; size: -; CDR3: CASSQEFLANTGELFF; DNA: TGCGCCAGCAGCCAAGAGTTCCTAGCGAACACCGGGGAGCTGTTTTTT
J: TRBJ2-7; D: -; V: TRBV7-9; size: -; CDR3: CASSPAGLSYEQYF; DNA: TGTGCCAGCAGCCCCGCGGGACTGAGTTACGAGCAGTACTTC
J: TRBJ1-1; D: -; V: TRBV27; size: -; CDR3: CASSLSRGTEAFF; DNA: TGTGCCAGCAGTTTATCGAGGGGGACTGAAGCTTTCTTT
J: TRBJ2-1; D: -; V: TRBV19; size: -; CDR3: CASSIDHRVYNEQFF; DNA: TGTGCCAGTAGTATAGACCACAGGGTCTACAATGAGCAGTTCTTC
J: TRBJ2-1; D: -; V: TRBV11-3; size: -; CDR3: CASSLVGGRSYNEQFF; DNA: TGTGCCAGCAGCTTAGTGGGGGGAAGGTCCTACAATGAGCAGTTCTTC
J: TRBJ2-7; D: TRBD1; V: TRBV5-6; size: -; CDR3: CASSLGQGNEQYF; DNA: TGTGCCAGCAGCTTGGGACAGGGTAACGAGCAGTACTTC
J: TRBJ1-2; D: -; V: TRBV5-4; size: -; CDR3: CASKENYGYTF; DNA: TGTGCCAGCAAGGAGAACTATGGCTACACCTTC
J: TRBJ1-5; D: TRBD1; V: TRBV27; size: -; CDR3: CASSFRKGTGGTYSNQPQHF; DNA: TGTGCCAGCAGTTTCCGGAAAGGGACAGGGGGAACTTATAGCAATCAGCCCCAGCATTTT
J: TRBJ1-2; D: -; V: TRBV12-5; size: few; CDR3: CASGLDGNYGYTF; DNA: TGTGCTAGTGGTTTGGACGGGAACTATGGCTACACCTTC
J: TRBJ1-2; D: TRBD1; V: TRBV5-4; size: few; CDR3: CASSLDRGNGYTF; DNA: TGTGCCAGCAGCTTAGACAGGGGGAATGGCTACACCTTC
J: TRBJ1-3; D: -; V: TRBV15; size: -; CDR3: CATSRSDTGRNTIYF; DNA: TGTGCCACCAGCAGGTCCGACACGGGGAGAAACACCATATATTTT
J: TRBJ2-1; D: TRBD2; V: TRBV2; size: -; CDR3: CASRDTSGTSSYNEQFF; DNA: TGTGCCAGCAGGGATACTTCCGGGACTAGCTCCTACAATGAGCAGTTCTTC
J: TRBJ2-7; D: -; V: TRBV5-1; size: once; CDR3: CASSTSRGAYEQYF; DNA: TGCGCCAGCAGCACATCCAGGGGAGCCTACGAGCAGTACTTC